The T cell receptor (beta chain) under discussion was sequenced for a study of blood T cell repertoires in COVID-19. Study-level information: Acute-phase and convalescent COVID-19 samples originated in the United States, Italy and Spain.

V lost 0 bases and J lost 3, with 6 bases in between. The CDR3 covers 13 residues. Germline values: CDR1 GTSNPN, CDR2 SVGIG (reference sequence). Generated by immunoSEQ multiplex PCR, the TCRdb table keeps only in-frame clones and is missing some. The sample lists roughly 250,000 clones, approximately 85% occurring once. The table lists this clone with many counts. The material sequenced was peripheral blood. The chain carries TRBV30 and TRBJ1-5, with no clear D. The TCR was taken from a woman in her sixties with active or convalescent COVID-19. In DNA, the CDR3 is TGTGCCTGGAGTGTCCAGTACAATCAGCCCCAGCATTTT. Protein: CAWSVQYNQPQHF.